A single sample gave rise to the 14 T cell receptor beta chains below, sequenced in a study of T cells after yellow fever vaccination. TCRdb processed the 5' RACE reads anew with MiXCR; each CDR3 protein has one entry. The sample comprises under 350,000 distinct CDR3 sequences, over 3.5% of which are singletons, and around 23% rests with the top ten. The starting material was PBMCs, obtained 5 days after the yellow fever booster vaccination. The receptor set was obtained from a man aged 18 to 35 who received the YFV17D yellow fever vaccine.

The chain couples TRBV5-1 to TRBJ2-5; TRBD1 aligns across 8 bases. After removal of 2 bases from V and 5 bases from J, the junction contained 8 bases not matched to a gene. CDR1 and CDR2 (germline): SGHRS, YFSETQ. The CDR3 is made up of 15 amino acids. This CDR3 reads CASSLTGQGVETQYF. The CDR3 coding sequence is TGCGCCAGCAGCTTAACCGGACAGGGTGTGGAGACCCAGTACTTC.

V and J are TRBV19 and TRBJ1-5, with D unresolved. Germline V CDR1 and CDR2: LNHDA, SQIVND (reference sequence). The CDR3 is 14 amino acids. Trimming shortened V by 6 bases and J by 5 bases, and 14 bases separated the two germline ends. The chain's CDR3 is CASRTAGFYQPQHF. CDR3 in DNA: TGTGCCAGTAGAACCGCGGGATTCTATCAGCCCCAGCATTTT.

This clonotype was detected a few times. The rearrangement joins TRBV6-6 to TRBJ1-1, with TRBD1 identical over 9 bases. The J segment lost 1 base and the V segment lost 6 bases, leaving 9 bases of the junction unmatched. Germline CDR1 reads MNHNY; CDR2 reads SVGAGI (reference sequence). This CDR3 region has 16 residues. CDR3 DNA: TGTGCCAGCAGCTACACGGACAGGGGCCCGAACACTGAAGCTTTCTTT. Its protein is CASSYTDRGPNTEAFF.

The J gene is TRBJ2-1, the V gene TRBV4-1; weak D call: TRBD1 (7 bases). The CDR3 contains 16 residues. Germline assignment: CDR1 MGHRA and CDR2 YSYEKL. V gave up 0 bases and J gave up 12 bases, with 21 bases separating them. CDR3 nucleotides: TGCGCCAGCAGCCAAGATGGGGCAGGGGGGCCTCAGCGGCAGTTCTTC. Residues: CASSQDGAGGPQRQFF.

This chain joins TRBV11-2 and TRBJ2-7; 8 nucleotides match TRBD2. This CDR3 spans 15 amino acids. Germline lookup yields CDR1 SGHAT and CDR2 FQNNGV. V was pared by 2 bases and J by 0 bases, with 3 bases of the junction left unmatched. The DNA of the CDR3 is TGTGCCAGCAGCTTATTAGCGGGGTTCTCCTACGAGCAGTACTTC. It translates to CASSLLAGFSYEQYF. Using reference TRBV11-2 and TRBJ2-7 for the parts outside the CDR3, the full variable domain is EAGVAQSPRYKIIEKRQSVAFWCNPISGHATLYWYQQILGQGPKLLIQFQNNGVVDDSQLPKDRFSAERLKGVDSTLKIQPAKLEDSAVYLCASSLLAGFSYEQYFGPGTRLTVT.

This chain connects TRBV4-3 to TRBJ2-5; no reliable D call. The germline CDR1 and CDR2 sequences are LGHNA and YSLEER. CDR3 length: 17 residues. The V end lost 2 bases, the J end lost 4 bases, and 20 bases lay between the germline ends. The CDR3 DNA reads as TGCGCCAGCAGCCAATGCTTCTGTAAGGCCAAGGGAGAGACCCAGTACTTC. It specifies CASSQCFCKAKGETQYF.

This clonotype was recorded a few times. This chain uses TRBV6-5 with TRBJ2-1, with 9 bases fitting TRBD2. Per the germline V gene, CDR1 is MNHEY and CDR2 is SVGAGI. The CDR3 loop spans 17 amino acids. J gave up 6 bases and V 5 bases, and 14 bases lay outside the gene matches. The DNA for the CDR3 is TGTGCCAGCAGTAAAGGGGTGGCGGGGGGGCGCAGCAATGAGCAGTTCTTC. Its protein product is CASSKGVAGGRSNEQFF.

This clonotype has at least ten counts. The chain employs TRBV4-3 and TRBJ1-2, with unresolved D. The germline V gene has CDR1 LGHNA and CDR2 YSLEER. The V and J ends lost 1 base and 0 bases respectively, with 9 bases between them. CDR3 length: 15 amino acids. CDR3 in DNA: TGCGCCAGCAGCCAAGGACCAGCGTCTAACTATGGCTACACCTTC. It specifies CASSQGPASNYGYTF.

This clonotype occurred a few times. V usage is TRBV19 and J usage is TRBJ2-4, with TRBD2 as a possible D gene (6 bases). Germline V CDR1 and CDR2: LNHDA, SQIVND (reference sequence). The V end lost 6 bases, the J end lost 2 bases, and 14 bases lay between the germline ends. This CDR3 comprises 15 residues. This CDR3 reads CASRPREESKNIQYF. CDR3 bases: TGTGCCAGTAGGCCCAGGGAGGAGTCCAAAAACATTCAGTACTTC.

CDR3 DNA sequence: TGTGCCACCCGGGAACAGGGGGCCCAAAGCGGACAGCCCCAGCATTTT. It encodes CATREQGAQSGQPQHF. V is TRBV19 and J is TRBJ1-5; 9 nucleotides align to TRBD1. The germline V gene has CDR1 LNHDA and CDR2 SQIVND (reference sequence). The CDR3 consists of 16 residues. J gave up 7 bases and V 10 bases, and 17 bases lay outside the gene matches.

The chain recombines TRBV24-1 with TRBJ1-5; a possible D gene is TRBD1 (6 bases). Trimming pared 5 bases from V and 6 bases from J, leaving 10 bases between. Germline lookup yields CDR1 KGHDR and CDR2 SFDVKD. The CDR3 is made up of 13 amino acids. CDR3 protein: CATSAGGVQPQHF. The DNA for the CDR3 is TGTGCCACCAGTGCTGGGGGCGTTCAGCCCCAGCATTTT.

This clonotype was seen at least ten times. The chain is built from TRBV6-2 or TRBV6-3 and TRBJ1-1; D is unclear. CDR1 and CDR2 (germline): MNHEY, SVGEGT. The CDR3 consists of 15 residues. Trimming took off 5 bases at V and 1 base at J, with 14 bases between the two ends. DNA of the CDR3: TGTGCCAGCAGTGACCCCGGACGGGGGAACACTGAAGCTTTCTTT. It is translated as CASSDPGRGNTEAFF.

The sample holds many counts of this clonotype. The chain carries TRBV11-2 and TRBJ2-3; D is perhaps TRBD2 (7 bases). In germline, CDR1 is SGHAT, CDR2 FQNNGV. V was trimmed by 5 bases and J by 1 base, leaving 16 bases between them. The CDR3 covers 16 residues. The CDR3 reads CASSPREGDGTDTQYF. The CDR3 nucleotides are TGTGCCAGCAGCCCGAGGGAGGGGGACGGCACAGATACGCAGTATTTT.

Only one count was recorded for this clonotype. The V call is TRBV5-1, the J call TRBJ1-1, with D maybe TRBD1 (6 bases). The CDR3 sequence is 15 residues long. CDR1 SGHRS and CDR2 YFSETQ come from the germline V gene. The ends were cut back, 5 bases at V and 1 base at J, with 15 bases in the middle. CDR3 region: CASSRRGAENTEAFF. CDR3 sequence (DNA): TGCGCCAGCAGTCGCCGGGGGGCGGAGAACACTGAAGCTTTCTTT.